Described below is a single T cell receptor (beta chain) sequence and its context. As yet, its antigen is unknown. Here immunoSEQ multiplex PCR was the method, and the copy in TCRdb shows in-frame clones only, minus some. The repertoire holds about 120,000 clones, with 70% to 90% as singletons. This specimen belongs to a study of T cell responses to AZD1222 COVID-19 vaccine. Whole-study findings and limits: The reported proportion of spike-specific TCRs targeting unmutated variant regions was nearly half. When two AZD1222 doses had been given, Spike-specific TCR breadth and depth rose. Baseline serology detected seropositivity in only 6 or 7 AZD1222 recipients. The donors showed a predominance of white British ancestry and of females, with possible underestimation of clonal diversity.

The length of the CDR3 is 15 residues. V lost 4 bases and J lost 4, with 13 bases in between. Per germline, CDR1 LGHDT and CDR2 YNNKEL (reference sequence). The TCR originated in an adult in good health. The rearrangement uses TRBV3-1 (or the pseudogene TRBV3-2) and TRBJ2-2; no definite D call. Sequenced material: peripheral blood, taken on day 0 of AZD1222 vaccination. The CDR3 sequence: CASSRRAYATGELFF. The DNA for the CDR3 is TGTGCCAGCAGCCGTAGGGCCTACGCCACCGGGGAGCTGTTTTTT.